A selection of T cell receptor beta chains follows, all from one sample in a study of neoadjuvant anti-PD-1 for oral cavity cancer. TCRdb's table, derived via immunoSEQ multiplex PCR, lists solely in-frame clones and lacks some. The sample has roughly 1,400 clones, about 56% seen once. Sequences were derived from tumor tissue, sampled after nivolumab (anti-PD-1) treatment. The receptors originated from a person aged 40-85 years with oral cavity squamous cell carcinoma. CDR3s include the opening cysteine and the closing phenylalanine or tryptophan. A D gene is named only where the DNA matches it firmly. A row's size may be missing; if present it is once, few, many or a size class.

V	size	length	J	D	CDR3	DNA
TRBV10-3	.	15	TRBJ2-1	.	CAISESQGNYNEQFF	TGTGCCATCAGTGAGTCTCAGGGAAACTACAATGAGCAGTTCTTC
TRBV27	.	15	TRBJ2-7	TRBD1	CASSFLGQGIYEQYF	TGTGCCAGCAGCTTCCTGGGACAGGGGATATACGAGCAGTACTTC
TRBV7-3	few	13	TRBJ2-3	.	CASSLGYTDTQYF	TGTGCCAGCAGCTTAGGCTACACAGATACGCAGTATTTT
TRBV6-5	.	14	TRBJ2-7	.	CASSYSGERGEQYF	TGTGCCAGCAGTTACTCAGGGGAGAGGGGCGAGCAGTACTTC
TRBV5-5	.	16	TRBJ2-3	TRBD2	CASSLGTSGGTDTQYF	TGTGCCAGCAGCTTGGGCACTAGCGGGGGCACAGATACGCAGTATTTT
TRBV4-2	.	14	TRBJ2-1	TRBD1	CASSREGAYNEQFF	TGTGCCAGCAGCCGAGAGGGGGCATACAATGAGCAGTTCTTC
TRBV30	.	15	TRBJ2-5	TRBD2	CAWSGLAGLSETQYF	TGTGCCTGGAGTGGCCTAGCGGGATTGAGTGAGACCCAGTACTTC
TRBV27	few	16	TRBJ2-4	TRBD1	CASSPGTGGAKNIQYF	TGTGCCAGCAGTCCAGGGACAGGGGGAGCCAAAAACATTCAGTACTTC
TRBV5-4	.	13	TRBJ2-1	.	CASSPWTGDEQFF	TGTGCCAGCAGCCCTTGGACCGGTGATGAGCAGTTCTTC
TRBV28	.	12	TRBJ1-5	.	CASNVLVQPQHF	TGTGCCAGCAATGTGTTGGTTCAGCCCCAGCATTTT
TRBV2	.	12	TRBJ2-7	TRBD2	CASRTSGSEQYF	TGTGCCAGCAGGACTAGCGGGAGCGAGCAGTACTTC
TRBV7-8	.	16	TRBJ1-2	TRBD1	CASITFIRDRDGGYTF	TGTGCCAGCATCACCTTCATCCGGGACAGGGACGGTGGCTACACCTTC
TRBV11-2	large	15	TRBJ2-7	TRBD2	CASSRWTSDSYEQYF	TGTGCCAGCAGCCGGTGGACTAGCGACTCCTACGAGCAGTACTTC
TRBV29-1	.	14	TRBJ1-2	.	CSVLGSRGNYGYTF	TGCAGCGTTCTAGGGTCCAGGGGTAACTATGGCTACACCTTC
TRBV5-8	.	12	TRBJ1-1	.	CASSKGSGEAFF	TGTGCCAGCAGCAAGGGGTCAGGTGAAGCTTTCTTT
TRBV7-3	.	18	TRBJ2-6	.	CASSLRGQGDSGANVLTF	TGTGCCAGCAGCTTACGAGGCCAAGGGGACTCTGGGGCCAACGTCCTGACTTTC
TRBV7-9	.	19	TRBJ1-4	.	CASSLATNFGRTTNEKLFF	TGTGCCAGCAGCTTAGCGACAAATTTCGGACGGACAACTAATGAAAAACTGTTTTTT
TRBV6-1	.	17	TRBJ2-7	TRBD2	CASSALYIAGGTYEQYF	TGTGCCAGCAGTGCCCTCTATATTGCGGGAGGGACCTACGAGCAGTACTTC
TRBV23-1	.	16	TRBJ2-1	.	CASSQFRDEPYNEQFF	TGCGCCAGCAGTCAATTCCGGGACGAGCCCTACAATGAGCAGTTCTTC
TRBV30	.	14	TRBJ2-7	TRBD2	CAWRLRGVSDEQYF	TGTGCCTGGCGCTTACGGGGGGTTAGCGACGAGCAGTACTTC
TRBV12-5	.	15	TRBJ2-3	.	CASGLGQVSTDTQYF	TGTGCTAGTGGTTTGGGACAGGTTAGCACAGATACGCAGTATTTT
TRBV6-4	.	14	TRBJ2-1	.	CASSAQTSSTEQFF	TGTGCCAGCAGTGCCCAGACTAGTAGTACTGAGCAGTTCTTC
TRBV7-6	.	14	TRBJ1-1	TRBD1	CASSAGQGRTEAFF	TGTGCCAGCAGCGCGGGACAGGGAAGGACTGAAGCTTTCTTT
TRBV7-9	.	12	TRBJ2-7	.	CASSYTAYEQYF	TGTGCCAGCAGCTATACAGCCTACGAGCAGTACTTC
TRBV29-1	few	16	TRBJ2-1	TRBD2	CSVVAPTGGLYNEQFF	TGCAGCGTTGTCGCCCCGACGGGAGGACTCTACAATGAGCAGTTCTTC
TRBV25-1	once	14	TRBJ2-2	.	CASSGQANTGELFF	TGTGCCAGCAGTGGACAGGCTAACACCGGGGAGCTGTTTTTT
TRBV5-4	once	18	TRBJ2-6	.	CASSPLAGAQGGANVLTF	TGTGCCAGCAGCCCGTTGGCGGGGGCACAGGGTGGGGCCAACGTCCTGACTTTC
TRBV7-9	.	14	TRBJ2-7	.	CASSSGGLLYEQYF	TGTGCCAGCAGCTCAGGGGGGCTCCTCTACGAGCAGTACTTC
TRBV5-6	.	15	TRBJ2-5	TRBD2	CASSPGLAGGETQYF	TGTGCCAGCAGCCCGGGACTAGCGGGAGGGGAGACCCAGTACTTC
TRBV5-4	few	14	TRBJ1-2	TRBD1	CASSWGQDGYGYTF	TGTGCCAGCAGCTGGGGACAGGACGGCTATGGCTACACCTTC
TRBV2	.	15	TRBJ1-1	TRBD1	CASRPLNQGAREAFF	TGTGCCAGCAGACCCCTGAATCAGGGGGCGCGGGAGGCTTTCTTT
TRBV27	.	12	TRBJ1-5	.	CASRGRDQPQHF	TGTGCCAGCAGGGGGAGGGATCAGCCCCAGCATTTT
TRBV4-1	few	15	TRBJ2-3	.	CASSQGWRDTDTQYF	TGCGCCAGCAGCCAAGGGTGGCGGGACACAGATACGCAGTATTTT
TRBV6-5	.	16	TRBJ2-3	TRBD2	CASSYDRAGGTDTQYF	TGTGCCAGCAGTTACGATCGCGCGGGAGGCACAGATACGCAGTATTTT
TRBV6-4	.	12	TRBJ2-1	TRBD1	CATGQGDNEQFF	TGTGCCACGGGACAGGGGGACAATGAGCAGTTCTTC
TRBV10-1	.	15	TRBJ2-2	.	CASSPMTTNTGELFF	TGCGCCAGCAGTCCGATGACAACGAACACCGGGGAGCTGTTTTTT
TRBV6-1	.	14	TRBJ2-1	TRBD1	CASWLGQGANEQFF	TGTGCCAGCTGGCTGGGACAGGGGGCGAATGAGCAGTTCTTC
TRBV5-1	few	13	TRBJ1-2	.	CASSFGGGDGYTF	TGCGCCAGCAGCTTTGGGGGAGGGGATGGCTACACCTTC
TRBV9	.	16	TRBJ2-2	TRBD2	CASSVGGAGVSGELFF	TGTGCCAGCAGCGTAGGTGGAGCGGGAGTATCTGGGGAGCTGTTTTTT
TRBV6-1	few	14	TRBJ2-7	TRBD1	CASIERQGAYEQYF	TGTGCCAGCATTGAGCGACAGGGGGCCTACGAGCAGTACTTC
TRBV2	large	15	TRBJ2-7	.	CASSEPPSSNYEQYF	TGTGCCAGCAGTGAACCACCCAGCTCTAACTACGAGCAGTACTTC
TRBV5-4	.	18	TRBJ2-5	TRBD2	CASSAARTSGTDQETQYF	TGTGCCAGCAGTGCTGCTCGGACTAGCGGTACAGACCAAGAGACCCAGTACTTC
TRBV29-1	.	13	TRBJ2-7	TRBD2	CSVVAGGPYEQYF	TGCAGCGTTGTGGCGGGGGGGCCCTACGAGCAGTACTTC
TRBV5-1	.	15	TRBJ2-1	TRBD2	CASSFGLAVWDEQFF	TGCGCCAGCAGCTTTGGACTAGCGGTCTGGGATGAGCAGTTCTTC
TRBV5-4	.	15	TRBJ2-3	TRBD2	CASGRREDRADTQYF	TGTGCCAGCGGACGACGGGAGGACCGCGCAGATACGCAGTATTTT
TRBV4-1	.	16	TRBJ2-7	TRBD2	CASSQAPYGEGYEQYF	TGCGCCAGCAGCCAAGCCCCATACGGGGAGGGCTACGAGCAGTACTTC
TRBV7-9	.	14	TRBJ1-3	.	CASSPRWEGNTIYF	TGTGCCAGCAGCCCCAGATGGGAGGGAAACACCATATATTTT
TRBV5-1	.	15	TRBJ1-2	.	CASSLGGGNNYGYTF	TGCGCCAGCAGCTTGGGTGGCGGAAACAACTATGGCTACACCTTC